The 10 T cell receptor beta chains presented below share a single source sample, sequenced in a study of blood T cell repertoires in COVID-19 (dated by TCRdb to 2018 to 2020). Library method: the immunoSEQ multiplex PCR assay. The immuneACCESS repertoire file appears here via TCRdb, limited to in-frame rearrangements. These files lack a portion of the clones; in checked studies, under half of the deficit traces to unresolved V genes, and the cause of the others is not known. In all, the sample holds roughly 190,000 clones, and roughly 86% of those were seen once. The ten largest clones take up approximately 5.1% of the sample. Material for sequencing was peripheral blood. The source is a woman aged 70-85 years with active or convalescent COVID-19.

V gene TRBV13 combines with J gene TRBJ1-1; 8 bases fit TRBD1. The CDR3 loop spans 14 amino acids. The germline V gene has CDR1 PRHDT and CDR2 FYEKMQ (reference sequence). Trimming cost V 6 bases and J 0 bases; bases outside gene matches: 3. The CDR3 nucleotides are TGTGCCAGCAGGTGGACAGGGATGAACACTGAAGCTTTCTTT. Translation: CASRWTGMNTEAFF.

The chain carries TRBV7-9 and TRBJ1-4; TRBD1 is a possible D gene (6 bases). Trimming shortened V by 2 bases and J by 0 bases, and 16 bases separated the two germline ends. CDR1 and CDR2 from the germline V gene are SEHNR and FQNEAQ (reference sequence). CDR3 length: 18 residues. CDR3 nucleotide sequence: TGTGCCAGCAGCTTATTCCGGGACACCTGGGCAACTAATGAAAAACTGTTTTTT. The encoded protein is CASSLFRDTWATNEKLFF.

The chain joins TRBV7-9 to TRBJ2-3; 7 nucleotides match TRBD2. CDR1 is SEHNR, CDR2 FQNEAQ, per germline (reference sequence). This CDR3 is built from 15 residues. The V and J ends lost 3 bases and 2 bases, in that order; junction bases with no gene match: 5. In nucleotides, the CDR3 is TGTGCCAGCAGCTTTGTGGGGGGGTCCACAGATACGCAGTATTTT. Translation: CASSFVGGSTDTQYF.

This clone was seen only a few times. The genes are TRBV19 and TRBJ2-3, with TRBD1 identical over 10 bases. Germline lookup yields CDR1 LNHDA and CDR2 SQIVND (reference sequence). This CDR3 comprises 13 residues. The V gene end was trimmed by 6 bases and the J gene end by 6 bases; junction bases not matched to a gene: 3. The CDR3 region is CASSDRGRDTQYF. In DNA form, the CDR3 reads TGTGCCAGTAGCGACAGGGGGCGTGATACGCAGTATTTT.

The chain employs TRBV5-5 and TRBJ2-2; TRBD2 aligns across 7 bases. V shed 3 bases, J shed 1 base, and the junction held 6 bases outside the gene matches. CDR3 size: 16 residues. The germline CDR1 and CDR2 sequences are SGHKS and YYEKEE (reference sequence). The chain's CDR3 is CASSSPGRGNTGELFF. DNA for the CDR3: TGTGCCAGCAGCTCCCCGGGGAGGGGGAACACCGGGGAGCTGTTTTTT.

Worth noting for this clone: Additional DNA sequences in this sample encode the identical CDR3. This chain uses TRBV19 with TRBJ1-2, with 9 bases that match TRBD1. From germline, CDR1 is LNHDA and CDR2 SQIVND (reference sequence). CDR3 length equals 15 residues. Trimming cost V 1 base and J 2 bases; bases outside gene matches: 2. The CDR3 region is CASSIVGTGNYGYTF. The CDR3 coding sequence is TGTGCCAGTAGTATAGTCGGGACAGGGAACTATGGCTACACCTTC.

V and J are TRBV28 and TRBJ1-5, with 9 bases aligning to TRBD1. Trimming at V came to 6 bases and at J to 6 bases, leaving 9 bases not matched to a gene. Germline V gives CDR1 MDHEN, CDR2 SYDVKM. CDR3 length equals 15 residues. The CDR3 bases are TGTGCCAGCAGCCCTACAGGGGGCGTGGGTCAGCCCCAGCATTTT. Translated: CASSPTGGVGQPQHF.

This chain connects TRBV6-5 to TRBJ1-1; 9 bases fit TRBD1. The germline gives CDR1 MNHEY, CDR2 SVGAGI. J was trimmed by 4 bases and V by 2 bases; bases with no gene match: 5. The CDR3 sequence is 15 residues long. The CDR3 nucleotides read TGTGCCAGCAGTTACACAGGGGGCGCAGGCACTGAAGCTTTCTTT. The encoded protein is CASSYTGGAGTEAFF.

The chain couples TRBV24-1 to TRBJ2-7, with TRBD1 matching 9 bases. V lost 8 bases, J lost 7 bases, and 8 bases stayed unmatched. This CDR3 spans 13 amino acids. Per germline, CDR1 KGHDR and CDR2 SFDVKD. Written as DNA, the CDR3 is TGTGCCACCACGGACAGGGGCTGGGGGGAGCAGTACTTC. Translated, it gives CATTDRGWGEQYF.

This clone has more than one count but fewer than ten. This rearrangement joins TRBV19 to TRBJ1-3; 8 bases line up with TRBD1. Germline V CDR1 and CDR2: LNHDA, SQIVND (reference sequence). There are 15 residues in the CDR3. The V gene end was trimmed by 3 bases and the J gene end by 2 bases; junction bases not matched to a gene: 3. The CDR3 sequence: CASSIGTGAGNTIYF. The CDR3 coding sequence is TGTGCCAGTAGTATTGGGACAGGTGCTGGAAACACCATATATTTT.